The 20 T cell receptor beta chains given below trace back to one sample, sequenced in a study of shared clonotypes between healthy human individuals. TCRdb's copy holds only in-frame clones and misses some; the assay was immunoSEQ multiplex PCR. The table includes roughly 2.2 million clones, 92% detected once. Sequences were obtained from naive CD4+ T cells from PBMCs. Subset defined: CD45RA+ positively selected. Receptors were obtained from a man younger than 35 in good health. Some clones in this sample may be carry-over from other donors' samples.

The chain uses TRBV5-1 and TRBJ2-6; TRBD1 might be the D (6 bases). The CDR3 extends over 16 amino acids. Trimming took off 0 bases at V and 2 bases at J, with 9 bases between the two ends. Germline-derived CDR1 and CDR2 are SGHRS and YFSETQ. The CDR3 region has the DNA TGCGCCAGCAGCTTGGCAGGGGTTCCTGGGGCCAACGTCCTGACTTTC. Its protein product is CASSLAGVPGANVLTF.

This chain connects TRBV5-6 to TRBJ1-3; tentatively, D is TRBD1 (5 bases). Germline CDR1 SGHDT, CDR2 YYEEEE. The CDR3 loop spans 16 amino acids. The ends were cut back, 2 bases at V and 2 bases at J, with 14 bases in the middle. CDR3 sequence: CASSLFDRQPGNTIYF. CDR3 DNA sequence: TGTGCCAGCAGCTTATTTGACAGACAGCCTGGAAACACCATATATTTT.

CDR3 residues: CASSLTSGNYEQYF. CDR3 DNA: TGTGCCAGCAGCTTGACTAGCGGGAATTACGAGCAGTACTTC. This rearrangement joins TRBV11-2 to TRBJ2-7, with 11 bases that match TRBD2. Trimming cost V 3 bases and J 4 bases; bases outside gene matches: 2. The CDR3 runs to 14 residues. Looked up from germline, CDR1 is SGHAT and CDR2 is FQNNGV.

The chain is built from TRBV2 and TRBJ2-2, with a possible D match to TRBD2 (5 bases). V dropped 5 bases and J dropped 1 base, with 8 bases sitting between them. Germline assignment: CDR1 SNHLY and CDR2 FYNNEI. The CDR3 consists of 14 residues. The CDR3 protein is CASSIARNTGELFF. CDR3 nucleotides: TGTGCCAGCAGTATAGCGCGGAACACCGGGGAGCTGTTTTTT.

The CDR3 bases are TGTGCCAGCAGCTTCAGGGGCCACAACACCATATATTTT. Translated, it gives CASSFRGHNTIYF. The V call is TRBV5-6, the J call TRBJ1-3, with D possibly TRBD1 on 6 matching bases. V shed 2 bases and J shed 7 bases, with 10 bases lying between them. The CDR3 is made up of 13 amino acids. Germline CDR1 reads SGHDT; CDR2 reads YYEEEE. The complete variable domain, with remaining parts taken from reference TRBV5-6 and TRBJ1-3, reads DAGVTQSPTHLIKTRGQQVTLRCSPKSGHDTVSWYQQALGQGPQFIFQYYEEEERQRGNFPDRFSGHQFPNYSSELNVNALLLGDSALYLCASSFRGHNTIYFGEGSWLTVV.

The chain combines TRBV28 with TRBJ2-7; TRBD2 aligns across 7 bases. Germline CDR1 reads MDHEN; CDR2 reads SYDVKM. Trimming removed 1 base from V and 4 bases from J; junction bases left unmatched: 10. The CDR3 spans 16 residues. The DNA for the CDR3 is TGTGCCAGCAGTTTATCTCCTGCGGGAGTCGGGTACGAGCAGTACTTC. Translating it yields CASSLSPAGVGYEQYF.

The V call is TRBV7-3, the J call TRBJ2-1; D possibly corresponds to TRBD2 (5 bases). Germline-derived CDR1 and CDR2 are SGHTA and FQGTGA. Trimming left V 6 bases short and J 5 bases short, with 17 bases between. This CDR3 comprises 15 residues. CDR3 nucleotides: TGTGCCAGCAGTGTGAACCTAGCACCCCACAATGAGCAGTTCTTC. Translating gives CASSVNLAPHNEQFF.

With regard to this clone: Other DNA sequences within the sample encode an identical CDR3. The CDR3 bases are TGTGCCAGCAGCTTAGTGGAGGGGTTTGAAGCTTTCTTT. Residues: CASSLVEGFEAFF. The chain is built from TRBV7-9 and TRBJ1-1, with a weak D call TRBD1 (5 bases). Germline loops: CDR1 SEHNR, CDR2 FQNEAQ (reference sequence). The CDR3 contains 13 residues. Deletions cut 1 base from V and 7 bases from J, with 10 bases between. Complete variable domain (other parts from reference TRBV7-9 and TRBJ1-1): DTGVSQNPRHKITKRGQNVTFRCDPISEHNRLYWYRQTLGQGPEFLTYFQNEAQLEKSRLLSDRFSAERPKGSFSTLEIQRTEQGDSAMYLCASSLVEGFEAFFGQGTRLTVV.

This sequence joins TRBV11-1 and TRBJ2-1, with TRBD2 identical over 7 bases. Per germline, CDR1 SGHAT and CDR2 FQDESV (reference sequence). The J segment lost 12 bases and the V segment lost 5 bases, leaving 16 bases of the junction unmatched. The CDR3 is 15 residues long. The CDR3: CASSPSGTMSGLQFF. The CDR3 DNA follows: TGTGCCAGCAGCCCCTCCGGGACTATGTCGGGGTTGCAGTTCTTC.

The chain is built from TRBV11-1 and TRBJ2-7, with D maybe TRBD2 (6 bases). Per the germline V gene, CDR1 is SGHAT and CDR2 is FQDESV (reference sequence). The CDR3 is 15 amino acids. Trimming took off 1 base at V and 3 bases at J, with 13 bases between the two ends. DNA of the CDR3: TGTGCCAGCAGCTTAGGACAGCGGGCCGGCTACGAGCAGTACTTC. Amino acids: CASSLGQRAGYEQYF.

CDR3 amino acids: CSVALAGGGETQYF. CDR3 DNA sequence: TGCAGCGTCGCACTAGCGGGAGGGGGGGAGACCCAGTACTTC. This chain connects TRBV29-1 to TRBJ2-5, with 13 bases lining up with TRBD2. This CDR3 spans 14 amino acids. The V and J ends lost 6 bases and 5 bases, in that order; junction bases with no gene match: 6. Germline V gives CDR1 SQVTM, CDR2 ANQGSEA.

The chain joins TRBV9 to TRBJ2-2, with D perhaps matching TRBD1 (5 bases). This CDR3 has 12 amino acids. The ends were cut back, 3 bases at V and 7 bases at J, with 7 bases in the middle. CDR1 SGDLS and CDR2 YYNGEE come from the germline V gene. CDR3 DNA: TGTGCCAGCAGCGGCAGGGTCGGGGAGCTGTTTTTT. It specifies CASSGRVGELFF.

With respect to this clone: Different DNA sequences within this sample yield the same CDR3. The V and J genes are TRBV5-1 and TRBJ2-5, with D hard to call. This CDR3 spans 13 amino acids. CDR1 SGHRS and CDR2 YFSETQ come from the germline V gene. The V and J ends lost 0 bases and 4 bases respectively, with 7 bases between them. CDR3 DNA sequence: TGCGCCAGCAGCTTGGGCACGGGAGAGACCCAGTACTTC. Its translation is CASSLGTGETQYF.

The CDR3, as DNA: TGTGCCAGCAGTCCTCCCGAGTGCGGGGTGGAGAACACTGAAGCTTTCTTT. It codes for CASSPPECGVENTEAFF. The chain employs TRBV11-3 and TRBJ1-1; the D is unclear. V gave up 6 bases and J gave up 1 base, with 21 bases separating them. This CDR3 contains 17 residues. The V gene's germline CDR1 is SGHNT and CDR2 YENEEA.

This chain connects TRBV28 to TRBJ1-1; no firm D call. CDR3 length: 13 residues. V lost 6 bases and J 1 base, leaving 9 bases between the germline ends. CDR1 MDHEN and CDR2 SYDVKM come from the germline V gene. CDR3 bases: TGTGCCAGCAGATCACAACCGAACACTGAAGCTTTCTTT. This translates into CASRSQPNTEAFF.

In this sample, this clone turned up once. The chain is built from TRBV11-3 and TRBJ2-5; D call uncertain. Germline V gene lookup returns CDR1 SGHNT and CDR2 YENEEA. Trimming shortened V by 1 base and J by 3 bases, and 3 bases separated the two germline ends. The CDR3 has 12 amino acids. Written as DNA, the CDR3 is TGTGCCAGCAGCTTAGGGGAAGAGACCCAGTACTTC. The encoded protein is CASSLGEETQYF.

This chain connects TRBV30 to TRBJ2-7, with D perhaps TRBD2 (6 bases). V was trimmed by 0 bases and J by 0 bases, leaving 9 bases between them. This CDR3 contains 14 residues. Germline values: CDR1 GTSNPN, CDR2 SVGIG (reference sequence). This chain's CDR3 is CAWSVSGSSYEQYF. The CDR3 bases are TGTGCCTGGAGTGTGTCCGGGAGCTCCTACGAGCAGTACTTC.

The genes are TRBV7-2 and TRBJ1-1, with 7 bases fitting TRBD1. V lost 7 bases to trimming and J lost 0 bases; unmatched junction nucleotides: 5. Germline CDR1 SGHTA, CDR2 FQGNSA. The CDR3 has 14 residues. The DNA for the CDR3 is TGTGCCAGCACCTTTGGGACAGTGAACACTGAAGCTTTCTTT. Residues: CASTFGTVNTEAFF.

The CDR3 protein is CATSRLADLAGVQYF. In DNA, the CDR3 is TGTGCCACCAGCCGACTCGCGGACCTAGCGGGAGTTCAGTACTTC. V gene TRBV15 combines with J gene TRBJ2-4, with 10 bases identical to TRBD2. The V and J ends lost 5 bases and 11 bases, in that order; junction bases with no gene match: 12. Germline assignment: CDR1 LNHNV and CDR2 YYDKDF (reference sequence). This CDR3 is 15 amino acids long.

The chain carries TRBV21-1 and TRBJ2-7; TRBD2, the table's D call, was not compared with the DNA. TRBV21-1 is a listed pseudogene. The CDR3 covers 13 residues. CDR3 DNA sequence: TGTGCCAGCAGCAAAGAGGGAGGGGGCGAGCAGTACTTC. It yields the protein CASSKEGGGEQYF.